A selection of T cell receptor beta chains follows, all from one sample in a study of T-cell memory formation after mild COVID-19. TCRdb recomputed calls from the 5' RACE reads with MiXCR, one row per CDR3 protein. Here the sample spans a few hundred thousand distinct CDR3 sequences, 20% to 25% being singletons. The source material was PBMCs or a T cell subset sorted from them (not recorded which). These receptors came from an adult woman who had mild COVID-19 (a few samples of this study predate the infection). Cell type and time point are not known. Each CDR3 is given with its conserved first and last residue. Fields, in order: V gene, clone size, CDR3 length, D gene, J gene, CDR3 protein, CDR3 DNA. The D gene is left open where the match is weak. Only part of the rows carry a size: once, few, many, or a class if the clone is expanded.

>TRBV5-1|-|16|-|TRBJ1-1
CASSLDGSFVNTEAFF
TGCGCCAGCAGCTTGGATGGGTCCTTTGTCAATACTGAAGCTTTCTTT
>TRBV12-5|-|15|-|TRBJ2-7
CASGLVVGQSYEQYF
TGTGCTAGTGGTTTGGTAGTCGGACAGAGCTACGAGCAGTACTTC
>TRBV4-2|few|16|-|TRBJ2-1
CASSQDLSGAYNEQFF
TGTGCCAGCAGCCAAGATCTTTCGGGAGCTTACAATGAGCAGTTCTTC
>TRBV3-1|few|12|-|TRBJ2-1
CASSPGPNEQFF
TGTGCCAGCAGCCCCGGGCCCAATGAGCAGTTCTTC
>TRBV12-3/TRBV12-4|once|16|TRBD1|TRBJ2-3
CASSATGAGIRDTQYF
TGTGCCAGCAGTGCAACAGGGGCCGGGATTAGGGATACGCAGTATTTT
>TRBV7-9|-|12|-|TRBJ2-7
CASSSSDYEQYF
TGTGCCAGCAGCTCTTCGGACTACGAGCAGTACTTC
>TRBV5-4|-|14|TRBD1|TRBJ2-1
CASSYSQGMSEQFF
TGTGCCAGCAGCTATTCACAGGGGATGAGTGAGCAGTTCTTC
>TRBV5-6|few|16|TRBD1|TRBJ1-1
CASSLAPDRGATEAFF
TGTGCCAGCAGCTTGGCCCCGGACAGGGGGGCCACTGAAGCTTTCTTT
>TRBV5-1|few|16|TRBD1|TRBJ2-3
CASSSTGQGLTDTQYF
TGCGCCAGCAGCTCCACTGGACAGGGTTTGACAGATACGCAGTATTTT
>TRBV20-1|many|13|-|TRBJ1-1
CSPRGSGDTEAFF
TGCAGTCCTCGTGGGAGCGGCGACACTGAAGCTTTCTTT
>TRBV7-8|-|14|-|TRBJ2-5
CASSLGNQQETQYF
TGTGCCAGCAGCTTAGGGAACCAACAAGAGACCCAGTACTTC
>TRBV5-6|few|15|TRBD2|TRBJ2-1
CASSPLAGAENEQFF
TGTGCCAGCAGCCCACTAGCGGGAGCTGAGAATGAGCAGTTCTTC
>TRBV5-1|few|18|TRBD1|TRBJ1-1
CASSSSPTGLQGDTEAFF
TGCGCCAGCAGCTCCTCCCCGACAGGGCTTCAAGGGGACACTGAAGCTTTCTTT
>TRBV12-3/TRBV12-4|few|13|-|TRBJ1-6
CASSSLTTGGAHF
TGTGCCAGCAGTTCCCTTACGACAGGAGGGGCACACTTT
>TRBV7-9|-|13|TRBD1|TRBJ1-2
CASSSHRGYGYTF
TGTGCCAGCAGCTCCCACAGGGGATATGGCTACACCTTC
>TRBV20-1|-|14|TRBD1|TRBJ2-1
CSAREGTVLDEQFF
TGCAGTGCTAGAGAAGGGACAGTGTTAGATGAGCAGTTCTTC
>TRBV12-3/TRBV12-4|-|16|TRBD1|TRBJ2-1
CASTSNRDRGRNEQFF
TGTGCCAGCACTTCGAACCGGGACAGGGGTCGCAATGAGCAGTTCTTC
>TRBV24-1|few|14|TRBD1|TRBJ2-7
CATSDDREPREQYF
TGTGCCACCAGTGATGACAGGGAGCCTCGGGAGCAGTACTTC
>TRBV15|few|12|-|TRBJ2-1
CATSRAGVEQFF
TGTGCCACCAGCAGAGCGGGAGTTGAGCAGTTCTTC
>TRBV4-2|many|17|TRBD2|TRBJ2-6
CASSHLAGGSGANVLTF
TGTGCCAGCAGCCACCTAGCGGGAGGATCCGGGGCCAACGTCCTGACTTTC
>TRBV6-4|few|13|-|TRBJ2-1
CASSDSTTNEQFF
TGTGCCAGCAGTGACTCGACTACCAATGAGCAGTTCTTC
>TRBV18|-|14|-|TRBJ2-2
CASSPDSYTGELFF
TGTGCCAGCTCACCCGACAGCTACACCGGGGAGCTGTTTTTT
>TRBV29-1|few|14|TRBD2|TRBJ2-1
CSAATSGTGGEQFF
TGCAGCGCCGCGACTAGCGGGACGGGGGGTGAGCAGTTCTTC
>TRBV20-1|few|14|TRBD2|TRBJ2-3
CSARIAGSTDTQYF
TGCAGTGCTAGGATAGCGGGTAGCACAGATACGCAGTATTTT
>TRBV12-3/TRBV12-4|many|16|TRBD1|TRBJ2-1
CASPPPGPRGRDEQFF
TGTGCCAGCCCTCCTCCCGGCCCTAGGGGGCGCGATGAGCAGTTCTTC
>TRBV12-3/TRBV12-4|many|15|TRBD1|TRBJ2-5
CASSTRQGKGETQYF
TGTGCCAGCAGTACACGACAGGGGAAAGGGGAGACCCAGTACTTC
>TRBV19|few|15|TRBD1|TRBJ1-5
CASSTRGGGNQPQHF
TGTGCCAGTAGTACCCGAGGGGGCGGGAATCAGCCCCAGCATTTT
>TRBV27|-|14|-|TRBJ2-7
CASSLSGGKYEQYF
TGTGCCAGCAGTTTATCTGGGGGCAAGTACGAGCAGTACTTC
>TRBV7-8|-|13|-|TRBJ1-2
CASSSQGSTGYTF
TGTGCCAGCAGCTCACAGGGATCCACGGGCTACACCTTC
>TRBV7-9|few|11|-|TRBJ2-1
CASRDGNEQFF
TGTGCCAGCAGGGACGGTAATGAGCAGTTCTTC
>TRBV7-9|-|16|TRBD2|TRBJ2-1
CASSSGLAGVNNEQFF
TGTGCCAGCAGTTCGGGACTAGCGGGAGTTAACAATGAGCAGTTCTTC
>TRBV7-9|-|15|TRBD1|TRBJ2-5
CASSFPGQEGKTQYF
TGTGCCAGCAGCTTCCCGGGACAGGAGGGGAAGACCCAGTACTTC
>TRBV6-1|-|15|TRBD1|TRBJ1-1
CASSARTGLVTEAFF
TGTGCCAGCAGTGCAAGGACAGGGTTGGTCACTGAAGCTTTCTTT
>TRBV4-1|-|17|TRBD1|TRBJ2-3
CASSQGFLGQGTDTQYF
TGCGCCAGCAGCCAAGGATTCCTGGGACAGGGGACAGATACGCAGTATTTT
>TRBV6-1|-|15|-|TRBJ2-6
CASRSGGSGANVLTF
TGTGCCAGCAGGTCCGGTGGGTCTGGGGCCAACGTCCTGACTTTC
>TRBV7-9|-|15|TRBD1|TRBJ1-2
CASSLAPTGEGGYTF
TGTGCCAGCAGCTTAGCGCCGACAGGGGAAGGCGGCTACACCTTC
>TRBV5-1|-|14|-|TRBJ1-2
CASSLGGGYDGYTF
TGCGCCAGCAGCTTGGGGGGGGGTTACGATGGCTACACCTTC
>TRBV2|few|15|TRBD1|TRBJ1-1
CASSTTGLTGTEAFF
TGTGCCAGCAGTACGACAGGGCTGACTGGCACTGAAGCTTTCTTT
>TRBV2|many|16|TRBD1|TRBJ1-2
CASRATGTGPRYGYTF
TGTGCCAGCAGGGCAACCGGGACAGGACCTCGCTATGGCTACACCTTC
>TRBV12-3/TRBV12-4|-|15|TRBD2|TRBJ2-1
CASRPSSGRGNEQFF
TGTGCCAGCAGACCTTCTAGCGGGAGGGGGAATGAGCAGTTCTTC
>TRBV5-1|few|14|-|TRBJ2-5
CASSSRASQETQYF
TGCGCCAGCAGCTCGCGGGCCTCCCAAGAGACCCAGTACTTC
>TRBV6-2/TRBV6-3|-|16|-|TRBJ1-5
CASSYSRNVNVGPQHF
TGTGCCAGCAGTTACTCGAGGAACGTGAATGTGGGGCCCCAGCATTTT
>TRBV7-9|few|17|-|TRBJ2-7
CASSLVPAGYSSYEQYF
TGTGCCAGCAGCTTAGTCCCCGCAGGCTACAGCTCCTACGAGCAGTACTTC
>TRBV7-9|many|12|-|TRBJ1-3
CASSLDGGTIYF
TGTGCCAGCAGCTTAGATGGGGGCACCATATATTTT
>TRBV7-9|-|15|TRBD1|TRBJ1-2
CASSAKSSGGDGYTF
TGTGCCAGCAGCGCCAAGAGTTCAGGGGGTGATGGCTACACCTTC